The 5 T cell receptor beta chains reported below all come from one sample, sequenced in a study of T cell responses to AZD1222 COVID-19 vaccine (dated by TCRdb to the early 2020s). Preparation of the library involved the immunoSEQ multiplex PCR assay. The table comes from immuneACCESS by way of TCRdb, which keeps in-frame sequences with V and J called. Part of the clones is missing from these tables; in studies checked, under half for an unresolved V gene and the rest for unknown reasons. The table for this sample lists fewer than 150,000 clones; around 90% of them were counted only once. 7.5% to 8% of the sample goes to the ten largest clones. What the time point label conveys for this sample: baseline before first vaccination. Source: peripheral blood, taken on day 0 of AZD1222 vaccination. The source is an adult in good health.

This sequence joins TRBV27 and TRBJ2-7, with TRBD1 matching 8 bases. Germline V lookup: CDR1 MNHEY, CDR2 SMNVEV (reference sequence). Losses at the gene ends were 6 bases for V and 6 bases for J; bases not matched to a gene: 10. This CDR3 region has 14 residues. As DNA, the CDR3 is TGTGCCAGCAGACTAGTGACACAGGGGGGCGAGCAGTACTTC. Its protein product is CASRLVTQGGEQYF.

The chain uses TRBV6-1 and TRBJ1-5; 8 bases are a match to TRBD1. The CDR3 is made up of 15 amino acids. Germline CDR1 and CDR2: MNHNS and SASEGT. Trimming cost V 6 bases and J 1 base; bases outside gene matches: 5. The CDR3 region is CASRGWTGSNQPQHF. CDR3 sequence (DNA): TGTGCCAGCAGAGGGTGGACAGGGAGCAATCAGCCCCAGCATTTT.

The chain combines TRBV29-1 with TRBJ2-7; possibly TRBD1 for D (6 bases). Germline CDR1 SQVTM, CDR2 ANQGSEA. Trimming removed 4 bases from V and 5 bases from J, with 15 bases in between. The CDR3 runs to 13 residues. Written as DNA, the CDR3 is TGCAGCGTTGGCAGGGGTAGTTTCGACGAGCAGTACTTC. This gives the protein CSVGRGSFDEQYF.

As concerns this clone: The sample carries other DNA sequences with the same CDR3. The chain couples TRBV12-3 or TRBV12-4 to TRBJ2-3, with D uncertain. V shed 5 bases and J shed 6 bases, with 6 bases lying between them. The CDR3 spans 11 residues. Written as DNA, the CDR3 is TGTGCCAGCAGTCTTAAGGATACGCAGTATTTT. Translated: CASSLKDTQYF.

The chain is built from TRBV3-1 (or the pseudogene TRBV3-2) and TRBJ2-7; D remains unclear. V dropped 1 base and J dropped 4 bases, with 14 bases sitting between them. The CDR3 loop spans 15 amino acids. Germline V gene lookup returns CDR1 LGHDT and CDR2 YNNKEL (reference sequence). The chain's CDR3 is CASSQGSLGAYEQYF. DNA for the CDR3: TGTGCCAGCAGCCAAGGGTCCCTCGGAGCGTACGAGCAGTACTTC.